Listed below are T cell receptor beta chains from one sample, sequenced in a study of spatial heterogeneity in lung cancer. MiXCR, run by TCRdb on the 5' RACE reads, gives a single entry per CDR3 protein. The sample records 2,000 to 3,000 distinct CDR3 sequences, about 12% being singletons. This specimen was normal lung tissue next to the tumor, taken at surgery. The receptor source for this set is a female donor with early-stage non-small cell lung cancer. CDR3s include the opening cysteine and the closing phenylalanine or tryptophan. Fields, in order: J gene, D gene, V gene, clone size, CDR3 protein, CDR3 DNA. D genes are given only for firm matches. Only part of the rows carry a size: once, few, many, or a class if the clone is expanded.

j_gene: TRBJ1-5; d_gene: .; v_gene: TRBV5-4; abundance: medium-sized; CDR3aa: CASSLDSQPQHF; CDR3nt: TGTGCCAGCAGCTTGGACTCTCAGCCCCAGCATTTT
j_gene: TRBJ1-1; d_gene: .; v_gene: TRBV7-8; abundance: .; CDR3aa: CASSLGKPNTEAFF; CDR3nt: TGTGCCAGCAGCTTAGGAAAGCCGAACACTGAAGCTTTCTTT
j_gene: TRBJ2-5; d_gene: .; v_gene: TRBV13; abundance: medium-sized; CDR3aa: CASSLRERVETQYF; CDR3nt: TGTGCCAGCAGCCTGCGCGAGAGAGTTGAGACCCAGTACTTC
j_gene: TRBJ2-1; d_gene: .; v_gene: TRBV7-8; abundance: many; CDR3aa: CASSSPENEQFF; CDR3nt: TGTGCCAGCAGCTCCCCCGAGAATGAGCAGTTCTTC
j_gene: TRBJ2-1; d_gene: .; v_gene: TRBV6-5; abundance: .; CDR3aa: CASSRRHFAREQFF; CDR3nt: TGTGCCAGCAGTCGCCGACACTTTGCCCGTGAGCAGTTCTTC
j_gene: TRBJ1-5; d_gene: .; v_gene: TRBV10-2; abundance: .; CDR3aa: CAIPPGSEGNQPQHF; CDR3nt: TGCGCCATCCCCCCCGGCTCAGAAGGCAATCAGCCCCAGCATTTT
j_gene: TRBJ2-7; d_gene: .; v_gene: TRBV5-1; abundance: .; CDR3aa: CASSLGGRSNEQYF; CDR3nt: TGCGCCAGCAGCTTAGGGGGGAGAAGCAACGAGCAGTACTTC